The next 27 T cell receptor beta chains were all read from a single sample in a study of breast tumors, draining lymph nodes, adjacent tissues. The lymph nodes were axillary draining lymph nodes from breast cancer patients. TCRdb itself ran the multiplex PCR reads through MiXCR, one entry per CDR3 protein. The data show fewer than 200,000 distinct CDR3 sequences, 25% to 40% seen once. What was sequenced was axillary lymph node tissue. These receptors all stem from a female donor with breast cancer. Some clones in this sample may be carry-over from other donors' samples.

This sequence joins TRBV6-2 or TRBV6-3 and TRBJ1-2; the D is unclear. The CDR3 totals 14 residues. V was clipped by 5 bases and J by 4 bases, with 14 bases between them. Germline-derived CDR1 and CDR2 are MNHEY and SVGEGT. Written as DNA, the CDR3 is TGTGCCAGCAGTCAAGCGAGAAGGAGCTATGGCTACACCTTC. Translated: CASSQARRSYGYTF.

This clonotype was picked up many times. The gene calls are TRBV3-1 and TRBJ1-4; TRBD1 matches at 7 bases. V trimming: 4 bases; J trimming: 5 bases; junction bases outside the gene matches: 7. The CDR3 length is 15 residues. Germline V gene lookup returns CDR1 LGHDT and CDR2 YNNKEL (reference sequence). CDR3 bases: TGTGCCAGCAGCCCACAGGGGAATCCCAATGAAAAACTGTTTTTT. Its translation is CASSPQGNPNEKLFF.

This clonotype showed up many times. The CDR3, as DNA: TGTACCACTACCCCAGGGGACTACGAGCAGTACTTC. Protein: CTTTPGDYEQYF. The V gene is TRBV2, the J gene TRBJ2-7; possibly TRBD1 for D (6 bases). There are 12 residues in the CDR3. Germline V lookup: CDR1 SNHLY, CDR2 FYNNEI.

Many counts were recorded for this clonotype. V usage is TRBV2 and J usage is TRBJ2-1, with D perhaps TRBD2 (6 bases). Germline CDR1 and CDR2: SNHLY and FYNNEI. The CDR3 is 15 amino acids. V gave up 6 bases and J gave up 8 bases, with 20 bases separating them. As DNA, the CDR3 is TGTGCCAGCAGCGCTTGGAGGGACTCCCGCGATGAGCAGTTCTTC. This encodes CASSAWRDSRDEQFF. The full variable domain, in which reference TRBV2 and TRBJ2-1 provide the parts outside the CDR3, is EPEVTQTPSHQVTQMGQEVILRCVPISNHLYFYWYRQILGQKVEFLVSFYNNEISEKSEIFDDQFSVERPDGSNFTLKIRSTKLEDSAMYFCASSAWRDSRDEQFFGPGTRLTVL.

The gene calls are TRBV7-2 and TRBJ1-1; D remains ambiguous. CDR1 is SGHTA, CDR2 FQGNSA, per germline. The V end lost 3 bases, the J end lost 0 bases, and 11 bases lay between the germline ends. This CDR3 is built from 15 residues. CDR3 in DNA: TGTGCCAGCAGCTTTAGTTCGGTAATGAACACTGAAGCTTTCTTT. Amino acids: CASSFSSVMNTEAFF.

The V gene is TRBV9, the J gene TRBJ2-7, with D tentatively TRBD1 or TRBD2 (5 bases each). Germline CDR1 reads SGDLS; CDR2 reads YYNGEE. V shed 4 bases and J shed 0 bases, with 14 bases lying between them. The CDR3 spans 15 residues. In DNA form, the CDR3 reads TGTGCCAGCAGCCCGGGGCCCTCGAGCTCCTACGAGCAGTACTTC. Its translation is CASSPGPSSSYEQYF.

This clonotype was detected a few times. V is TRBV12-3 or TRBV12-4 and J is TRBJ1-3; D unclear. Deletions cut 8 bases from V and 1 base from J, with 18 bases between. The CDR3 loop spans 16 amino acids. For the CDR3, the DNA is TGTGCCAGCTCACCCCCGTTAGTAGGGTCTGGAAACACCATATATTTT. This translates into CASSPPLVGSGNTIYF.

J is TRBJ2-2 and V is TRBV6-4; D might be TRBD1 (5 bases). Deletions cut 0 bases from V and 5 bases from J, with 16 bases between. Per the germline V gene, CDR1 is MRHNA and CDR2 is SNTAGT. The CDR3 contains 17 residues. CDR3 residues: CASSDSPLPGSTGELFF. DNA for the CDR3: TGTGCCAGCAGTGACTCCCCGTTGCCAGGGTCTACCGGGGAGCTGTTTTTT.

At least ten counts were recorded for this clonotype. This chain connects TRBV7-6 to TRBJ2-5; D unclear. The CDR3 spans 15 residues. The V and J ends lost 0 bases and 4 bases respectively, with 12 bases between them. The V gene's germline CDR1 is SGHVS and CDR2 FNYEAQ. The CDR3 DNA reads TGTGCCAGCAGCTTAGCCCCCAGGACGGGAGAGACCCAGTACTTC. It is translated as CASSLAPRTGETQYF.

This clonotype has ten or more counts. J is TRBJ1-6 and V is TRBV6-5, with 7 bases that match TRBD1. The V and J ends lost 0 bases and 16 bases, in that order; junction bases with no gene match: 9. There are 14 residues in the CDR3. CDR1 and CDR2 (germline): MNHEY, SVGAGI. The CDR3 spells CASSYSISQGQLHF. The CDR3 coding sequence is TGTGCCAGCAGTTACTCGATATCACAGGGACAGCTCCACTTT.

V gene TRBV6-2 or TRBV6-3 combines with J gene TRBJ2-1; D might be TRBD1 (6 bases). The CDR3 is made up of 14 amino acids. With 3 bases removed from V and 2 bases from J, the gap between germline ends came to 8 bases. CDR1 is MNHEY, CDR2 SVGEGT, per germline. The CDR3 loop is CASSYGQTYNEQFF. CDR3 DNA sequence: TGTGCCAGCAGTTATGGACAGACCTACAATGAGCAGTTCTTC.

At least ten counts were recorded for this clonotype. The chain employs TRBV27 and TRBJ1-4; D unclear. This CDR3 is 14 amino acids long. Germline lookup yields CDR1 MNHEY and CDR2 SMNVEV (reference sequence). The V and J ends lost 2 bases and 5 bases respectively, with 9 bases between them. The CDR3: CASSLIGMNEKLFF. CDR3 in DNA: TGTGCCAGCAGTTTAATCGGGATGAATGAAAAACTGTTTTTT.

Only one count was recorded for this clonotype. The J gene is TRBJ2-2, the V gene TRBV29-1; perhaps TRBD1 as D (6 bases). Germline V gives CDR1 SQVTM, CDR2 ANQGSEA. The CDR3 sequence is 15 residues long. V was cut by 1 base and J by 4 bases, with 13 bases left in between. The CDR3 sequence: CSVEGVRGSTGELFF. The CDR3 bases are TGCAGCGTTGAAGGGGTCAGGGGCTCCACCGGGGAGCTGTTTTTT.

This clonotype was picked up many times. V usage is TRBV2 and J usage is TRBJ2-3; the D gene is possibly TRBD1 (6 bases). There are 14 residues in the CDR3. V shed 8 bases and J shed 3 bases, with 15 bases lying between them. The germline V gene encodes CDR1 SNHLY and CDR2 FYNNEI. CDR3 nucleotide sequence: TGTGCCAGCTCCAAGGCCCAGGGGACAGATACGCAGTATTTT. Translated: CASSKAQGTDTQYF.

The rearrangement links TRBV11-3 to TRBJ2-3; D assignment may be TRBD1 or TRBD2 (5 bases each). The CDR3 runs 15 residues. The germline V gene encodes CDR1 SGHNT and CDR2 YENEEA. The V and J ends lost 5 bases and 2 bases respectively, with 14 bases between them. The CDR3 is CASSQAGGITDTQYF. The DNA of the CDR3 is TGTGCCAGCAGCCAGGCTGGGGGAATCACAGATACGCAGTATTTT.

This clonotype was observed a few times. This may come from a read error, since a much larger clone is one base off. Since no conserved phenylalanine or tryptophan closes the CDR3, a read error is the likely cause. The chain couples TRBV11-2 to TRBJ2-3; D remains ambiguous. Germline values: CDR1 SGHAT, CDR2 FQNNGV. V was shortened by 6 bases and J by 6 bases, with 13 bases between the two germline ends. CDR3 length: 13 amino acids. DNA of the CDR3: TGTGCCAGCAGTTTTCGAACCGCTGATACGCAGTATCTT. Amino acid sequence: CASSFRTADTQYL.

This rearrangement joins TRBV2 to TRBJ2-5, with D perhaps matching TRBD1 or TRBD2 (5 bases each). Per the germline V gene, CDR1 is SNHLY and CDR2 is FYNNEI. The CDR3 totals 11 residues. V dropped 4 bases and J dropped 7 bases, with 7 bases sitting between them. CDR3 sequence reads: CASSGGVTQYF. The CDR3 bases are TGTGCCAGCAGTGGAGGGGTGACCCAGTACTTC.

This clonotype appeared once. This may be a read error, as it is one base from a much larger clone. This rearrangement joins TRBV7-2 to TRBJ1-5, with TRBD2 as a possible D gene (5 bases). The J call is uncertain, as TRBJ2-3 better fits the DNA end. From germline, CDR1 is SGHTA and CDR2 FQGNSA. This CDR3 spans 16 amino acids. Here the CDR3 DNA reads TGTGCCAGCAGCTTAGTGCGGCGGCCCCGGGGTGATACGCAGTATTTT. Its translation: CASSLVRRPRGDTQYF.

This chain uses TRBV18 with TRBJ1-5; D remains unclear. This CDR3 has 13 amino acids. V lost 1 base and J 5 bases, leaving 6 bases between the germline ends. Germline assignment: CDR1 KGHSH and CDR2 LQKENI. The CDR3: CASSPLEDQPQHF. In nucleotides, the CDR3 is TGTGCCAGCTCACCACTCGAGGATCAGCCCCAGCATTTT.

The chain uses TRBV5-6 and TRBJ1-6; maybe TRBD1 (5 bases). The CDR3 is 13 amino acids. Germline CDR1 is SGHDT and CDR2 is YYEEEE. Trimming removed 6 bases at V and 10 bases at J, with 14 bases between. In DNA, the CDR3 is TGTGCCAGCAAGGCGGCAGGACAATCACCCCTCCACTTT. Its translation is CASKAAGQSPLHF.

This clonotype was counted at least ten times. The chain uses TRBV7-2 and TRBJ2-3; 9 bases align to TRBD2. Germline V gene data show CDR1 as SGHTA and CDR2 as FQGNSA. J was trimmed by 5 bases and V by 5 bases; bases with no gene match: 2. CDR3 size: 13 residues. Here the CDR3 reads CASSRAGGDTQYF. CDR3 sequence (DNA): TGTGCCAGCAGCCGAGCGGGGGGAGATACGCAGTATTTT.

This clonotype was seen repeatedly, ten times or more. V is TRBV5-6 and J is TRBJ1-5; D is uncertain. This CDR3 has 14 residues. CDR1 SGHDT and CDR2 YYEEEE come from the germline V gene. V gave up 1 base and J gave up 6 bases, with 11 bases separating them. CDR3 residues: CASSLMDLGQPQHF. Here the CDR3 DNA reads TGTGCCAGCAGCTTGATGGACCTGGGTCAGCCCCAGCATTTT.

The table lists this clonotype with many counts. This chain links TRBV4-1 with TRBJ2-7; no clear D. The CDR3 totals 15 residues. CDR1 is MGHRA and CDR2 is YSYEKL in the germline V gene. V was shortened by 0 bases and J by 5 bases, with 14 bases between the two germline ends. The CDR3 region is CASSQDHPKTNEQYF. The CDR3, as DNA: TGCGCCAGCAGCCAAGACCATCCTAAAACCAACGAGCAGTACTTC.

Many counts were recorded for this clonotype. This chain uses TRBV20-1 with TRBJ2-5; 8 bases are shared with TRBD2. Germline lookup yields CDR1 DFQATT and CDR2 SNEGSKA (reference sequence). The ends lost 6 bases at V and 5 bases at J; junction bases unmatched: 5. The CDR3 totals 12 residues. CDR3 in amino acids: CSAEREPETQYF. The CDR3 DNA sequence: TGCAGTGCGGAGCGGGAGCCGGAGACCCAGTACTTC.

V and J are TRBV7-3 and TRBJ2-5; TRBD2 agrees at 13 bases. The J call may be mistaken, given a closer DNA end match to TRBJ2-7. Germline loops: CDR1 SGHTA, CDR2 FQGTGA. The CDR3 covers 18 residues. CDR3 in DNA: TGTGCCAGCAGCTTTACAGGGGGACTAGCGGGGATGATTTACGAGCAGTACTTC. It yields the protein CASSFTGGLAGMIYEQYF.

This clonotype was detected ten times or more. This rearrangement joins TRBV10-2 to TRBJ2-7; tentative D call: TRBD2 (6 bases). Trimming removed 6 bases from V and 5 bases from J, with 8 bases in between. Germline V lookup: CDR1 WSHSY, CDR2 SAAADI. The CDR3 is 11 residues long. CDR3 loop: CASSTGDEQYF. The CDR3 nucleotides are TGCGCCAGCAGCACGGGGGACGAGCAGTACTTC.

In this sample, this clonotype turned up many times. The rearrangement uses TRBV7-2 and TRBJ1-5, with TRBD1 matching 7 bases. This CDR3 has 15 amino acids. V lost 6 bases to trimming and J lost 0 bases; unmatched junction nucleotides: 5. Germline V lookup: CDR1 SGHTA, CDR2 FQGNSA. CDR3 nucleotide sequence: TGTGCCAGCAGTACCAGGGGGGGTAGCAATCAGCCCCAGCATTTT. It yields the protein CASSTRGGSNQPQHF. Full variable domain (outside the CDR3, taken from reference TRBV7-2 and TRBJ1-5): GAGVSQSPSNKVTEKGKDVELRCDPISGHTALYWYRQSLGQGLEFLIYFQGNSAPDKSGLPSDRFSAERTGGSVSTLTIQRTQQEDSAVYLCASSTRGGSNQPQHFGDGTRLSIL.